The 13 T cell receptor beta chains below all came from one sample that was sequenced in a study of T cells after yellow fever vaccination (dated 2019 in TCRdb). Library construction relied on 5' RACE. For sequencing, an Illumina NovaSeq 6000 was employed. TCRdb reanalyzed the raw reads on its own, using fastp at Q25 for trimming and MiXCR for clone calling, and kept in-frame beta chains. When rows share a CDR3 protein, they turn into one entry using the most common DNA and genes. For this sample the table gives approximately 93,000 distinct CDR3 sequences, of which around 5.8% were detected only once. About two fifths of the sample is in the top ten clones. The sample's treatment or condition label, in plain terms: live attenuated yellow fever vaccine strain. Specimen: CD8+ T cells sorted from PBMCs, collected 10 days after the yellow fever booster vaccination. Receptors were obtained from a man aged 18 to 29 who received the YFV17D yellow fever vaccine.

This clonotype was seen only a few times. The gene calls are TRBV29-1 and TRBJ2-1; no reliable D call. Per germline, CDR1 SQVTM and CDR2 ANQGSEA. The CDR3 totals 12 residues. With 3 bases removed from V and 10 bases from J, the gap between germline ends came to 13 bases. Here the CDR3 reads CSVEGRVDEQFF. The CDR3 DNA reads as TGCAGCGTTGAGGGAAGGGTGGACGAGCAGTTCTTC.

The rearrangement links TRBV7-3 to TRBJ2-3, with D uncertain. Germline loops: CDR1 SGHTA, CDR2 FQGTGA. Trimming pared 3 bases from V and 2 bases from J, leaving 9 bases between. The CDR3 spans 14 residues. CDR3 coding DNA: TGTGCCAGCAGCTTTTACGGACCCACAGATACGCAGTATTTT. Protein sequence: CASSFYGPTDTQYF.

This clonotype has just a few counts. V gene TRBV6-5 combines with J gene TRBJ1-3, with D possibly matching TRBD1 (6 bases). Looked up from germline, CDR1 is MNHEY and CDR2 is SVGAGI. CDR3 length: 18 residues. V was shortened by 5 bases and J by 2 bases, with 22 bases between the two germline ends. This CDR3 reads CASSPPRGGVGAGNTIYF. Here the CDR3 DNA reads TGTGCCAGCAGTCCTCCTCGAGGGGGGGTTGGTGCTGGAAACACCATATATTTT.

This clonotype has ten or more counts. J is TRBJ1-5 and V is TRBV6-2 or TRBV6-3; no definite D call. Germline CDR1 is MNHEY and CDR2 is SVGEGT. V lost 7 bases and J 2 bases, leaving 15 bases between the germline ends. The CDR3 length is 15 residues. CDR3: CASTLPGPGNQPQHF. The CDR3 bases are TGTGCCAGCACCCTCCCCGGCCCGGGCAATCAGCCCCAGCATTTT.

V and J are TRBV14 and TRBJ1-5, with D possibly being TRBD1 (6 bases). With 4 bases removed from V and 4 bases from J, the gap between germline ends came to 11 bases. The CDR3 is 14 residues long. CDR1 SGHDN and CDR2 FVKESK come from the germline V gene. The CDR3 region has the DNA TGTGCCAGCAGCCGGCCAGGGGCGAATCAGCCCCAGCATTTT. Protein product: CASSRPGANQPQHF.

This clonotype was seen a few times. This chain links TRBV20-1 with TRBJ1-2; no definite D call. The V and J ends lost 0 bases and 7 bases respectively, with 15 bases between them. This CDR3 has 14 amino acids. Per germline, CDR1 DFQATT and CDR2 SNEGSKA (reference sequence). The CDR3 here is CSARDLASGVGYTF. The CDR3, as DNA: TGCAGTGCTAGAGATCTAGCCAGCGGGGTTGGCTACACCTTC.

The chain carries TRBV27 and TRBJ2-3, with a possible D match to TRBD1 (5 bases). Germline V gene sequence: CDR1 MNHEY, CDR2 SMNVEV (reference sequence). Between the trimmed V and J ends, which lost 4 bases and 0 bases, there was a span of 11 bases. The CDR3 runs 15 residues. CDR3 amino acids: CASSSAGYSTDTQYF. Here the CDR3 DNA reads TGTGCCAGCAGTTCTGCAGGGTATAGCACAGATACGCAGTATTTT.

This clonotype has at least ten counts. The chain has TRBV5-1 and TRBJ2-1, with 7 bases identical to TRBD1. Germline values: CDR1 SGHRS, CDR2 YFSETQ. CDR3 length equals 13 residues. J gave up 4 bases and V 9 bases, and 7 bases lay outside the gene matches. CDR3 in amino acids: CANTGAGYNEQFF. The CDR3 region has the DNA TGCGCCAACACAGGGGCAGGATACAATGAGCAGTTCTTC. Full variable domain (remainder filled in from reference TRBV5-1 and TRBJ2-1): KAGVTQTPRYLIKTRGQQVTLSCSPISGHRSVSWYQQTPGQGLQFLFEYFSETQRNKGNFPGRFSGRQFSNSRSEMNVSTLELGDSALYLCANTGAGYNEQFFGPGTRLTVL.

V is TRBV5-6 and J is TRBJ2-2; D gene unclear. This CDR3 contains 16 residues. Germline V gene sequence: CDR1 SGHDT, CDR2 YYEEEE. V lost 4 bases and J 6 bases, leaving 19 bases between the germline ends. The chain's CDR3 is CASSPGNGLCPGELFF. CDR3 nucleotide sequence: TGTGCCAGCAGCCCGGGCAACGGCCTGTGTCCCGGGGAGCTGTTTTTT.

A few counts support this clonotype. The rearrangement links TRBV7-9 to TRBJ2-4, with TRBD2 as a possible D gene (7 bases). V lost 10 bases and J lost 9, with 16 bases in between. The CDR3 loop spans 12 amino acids. Germline loops: CDR1 SEHNR, CDR2 FQNEAQ (reference sequence). CDR3 loop: CATRGGDAIQYF. The CDR3, as DNA: TGTGCCACCCGAGGGGGGGACGCCATTCAGTACTTC.

This clonotype is categorized as medium-sized. The CDR3 DNA sequence: TGCAGTGCTAGACTTCCCGGACTAGCGGGGGGGCCGGAGGAGACCCAGTACTTC. Translated, it gives CSARLPGLAGGPEETQYF. The J gene is TRBJ2-5, the V gene TRBV20-1; 15 bases map to TRBD2. The CDR3 is 18 amino acids. Germline V gene lookup returns CDR1 DFQATT and CDR2 SNEGSKA (reference sequence). V shed 2 bases and J 5 bases; nucleotides not matched to a gene: 12.

This clonotype was observed a handful of times. The rearrangement joins TRBV5-4 to TRBJ1-1; no reliable D call. This CDR3 is built from 16 residues. Germline values: CDR1 SGHNT, CDR2 YYREEE (reference sequence). V was shortened by 5 bases and J by 1 base, with 18 bases between the two germline ends. The CDR3, as DNA: TGTGCCAGCAGTCGAATCCCACTAAATAGGAACACTGAAGCTTTCTTT. This encodes CASSRIPLNRNTEAFF.

This clonotype has more than one count but fewer than ten. The chain combines TRBV7-2 with TRBJ2-5; 12 nucleotides line up with TRBD2. Losses at the gene ends were 7 bases for V and 2 bases for J; bases not matched to a gene: 11. Per the germline V gene, CDR1 is SGHTA and CDR2 is FQGNSA. The CDR3 covers 17 residues. CDR3 sequence reads: CASKASGGAESQETQYF. CDR3 bases: TGTGCCAGCAAGGCTAGCGGGGGGGCCGAATCACAAGAGACCCAGTACTTC.